This T cell receptor beta chain was recovered during a study of T cell responses to AZD1222 COVID-19 vaccine. General study results and limits: Spike as a whole was targeted by vaccine-associated CD4 TCRs, dominant at 160-218 and 743-854. The peak T cell response came first, and repertoires were sampled only after it. The donors showed a predominance of white British ancestry and of females, with possible underestimation of clonal diversity. Only a handful of AZD1222 recipients, several in all, had baseline seropositivity.

This clone occurred once. Its target is not known. J gave up 7 bases and V 4 bases, and 6 bases lay outside the gene matches. Germline CDR1 and CDR2: SGHDT and YYEEEE. CDR3 size: 14 residues. Some clones are missing from TCRdb's copy, which holds only in-frame ones; the method was immunoSEQ multiplex PCR. The sample contains over 95,000 clones, nearly 90% of which appear only once. This chain links TRBV5-6 with TRBJ2-7; 12 nucleotides agree with TRBD2. The source material was peripheral blood, sampled on day 0 of AZD1222 vaccination. The receptor comes from an adult in good health. CDR3 DNA: TGTGCCAGCAGCCTGACTAGCGGGGGTAAGGAGCAGTACTTC. Amino acid sequence: CASSLTSGGKEQYF.